Below are 25 T cell receptor beta chains sequenced from a single sample in a study of shared clonotypes between healthy human individuals. Clones were read by immunoSEQ multiplex PCR, and TCRdb kept only the in-frame ones, dropping some. Found here are about 510,000 clones, about 95% of them singletons; the top ten hold roughly 0.06%. The specimen was naive CD4+ T cells sorted from blood. Documented subset: CD45RA+ positively selected. Every receptor here comes from a woman aged 25 to 45 in good health.

The chain combines TRBV6-6 with TRBJ1-2; D uncertain. Per germline, CDR1 MNHNY and CDR2 SVGAGI (reference sequence). V lost 6 bases to trimming and J lost 1 base, with 12 bases between them. The CDR3 consists of 14 residues. The CDR3 nucleotides are TGTGCCAGCAGCGTCACGGGCGTTAACTATGGCTACACCTTC. As protein: CASSVTGVNYGYTF.

The rearrangement uses TRBV19 and TRBJ2-1, with D unresolved. This CDR3 has 14 amino acids. Germline V gene lookup returns CDR1 LNHDA and CDR2 SQIVND (reference sequence). The V end was cut by 3 bases, the J end by 9 bases, with 15 bases between. CDR3 nucleotide sequence: TGTGCCAGTAGTATTTTGTCCCCCTGGGGTGAGCAGTTCTTC. This sequence encodes CASSILSPWGEQFF.

V gene TRBV2 combines with J gene TRBJ2-1; perhaps TRBD2 as D (6 bases). Trimming took 7 bases from V and 4 from J, leaving 17 bases between them. This CDR3 contains 15 residues. CDR1 and CDR2 from the germline V gene are SNHLY and FYNNEI. CDR3: CASTTSPALYNEQFF. Here the CDR3 DNA reads TGTGCCAGCACTACTAGCCCGGCCCTATACAATGAGCAGTTCTTC.

This clone was counted once. The chain employs TRBV7-9 and TRBJ2-1; 10 bases agree with TRBD2. CDR3 length: 17 residues. V shed 4 bases, J shed 8 bases, and the junction held 14 bases outside the gene matches. The germline CDR1 and CDR2 sequences are SEHNR and FQNEAQ (reference sequence). CDR3 residues: CASSSLDSGRRSYEQFF. The CDR3, as DNA: TGTGCCAGCAGCTCTTTGGATAGCGGGAGGCGTAGTTATGAGCAGTTCTTC. Supplemented by reference TRBV7-9 and TRBJ2-1, the full variable domain reads DTGVSQNPRHKITKRGQNVTFRCDPISEHNRLYWYRQTLGQGPEFLTYFQNEAQLEKSRLLSDRFSAERPKGSFSTLEIQRTEQGDSAMYLCASSSLDSGRRSYEQFFGPGTRLTVL.

J is TRBJ1-1 and V is TRBV30, with TRBD1 identical over 8 bases. The germline V gene has CDR1 GTSNPN and CDR2 SVGIG (reference sequence). The J segment lost 5 bases and the V segment lost 3 bases, leaving 11 bases of the junction unmatched. The CDR3 runs 15 residues. The CDR3 sequence: CAWRWRGRGPTEAFF. The CDR3 DNA follows: TGTGCCTGGAGGTGGAGGGGCAGGGGGCCAACTGAAGCTTTCTTT.

Remarks on this clone: A junction boundary mismatches the germline segment, possibly from a read error. The V and J genes are TRBV27 and TRBJ2-7; the match to TRBD1 covers 11 bases. The CDR3 runs to 15 residues. Looked up from germline, CDR1 is MNHEY and CDR2 is SMNVEV (reference sequence). The CDR3 loop reads CASRLSGTGGNEQYF. The CDR3 nucleotides read TGTGCCAGCAGGTTATCCGGGACAGGGGGAAACGAGCAGTACTTC.

The chain has TRBV11-2 and TRBJ2-7, with a tentative D call TRBD1 (6 bases). There are 16 residues in the CDR3. V lost 5 bases to trimming and J lost 7 bases, with 24 bases between them. Germline CDR1 reads SGHAT; CDR2 reads FQNNGV. The CDR3 spells CASSPMFRGHRLEQYF. The CDR3 DNA is TGTGCCAGCAGCCCGATGTTCAGGGGCCATCGATTGGAGCAGTACTTC. The full variable domain, rest sourced from reference TRBV11-2 and TRBJ2-7, is EAGVAQSPRYKIIEKRQSVAFWCNPISGHATLYWYQQILGQGPKLLIQFQNNGVVDDSQLPKDRFSAERLKGVDSTLKIQPAKLEDSAVYLCASSPMFRGHRLEQYFGPGTRLTVT.

V is TRBV25-1 and J is TRBJ1-2; D is undetermined. The CDR3 is 14 amino acids. The germline CDR1 and CDR2 sequences are MGHDK and SYGVNS. The ends were cut back, 3 bases at V and 3 bases at J, with 11 bases in the middle. The CDR3 here is CASSDYRTDYGYTF. The DNA for the CDR3 is TGTGCCAGCAGTGACTATAGGACGGACTATGGCTACACCTTC.

The chain joins TRBV7-8 to TRBJ1-6, with no clear D. The V gene's germline CDR1 is SGHVS and CDR2 FQNEAQ. This CDR3 comprises 16 residues. V shed 5 bases and J shed 3 bases, with 14 bases lying between them. The CDR3 protein is CASSPRASLYNSPLHF. Written as DNA, the CDR3 is TGTGCCAGCAGCCCCCGGGCATCACTCTATAATTCACCCCTCCACTTT.

This clone showed up just once. The rearrangement joins TRBV19 to TRBJ2-3; 9 bases are shared with TRBD2. Germline V gene sequence: CDR1 LNHDA, CDR2 SQIVND (reference sequence). This CDR3 is built from 17 residues. V shed 1 base and J 5 bases; nucleotides not matched to a gene: 10. CDR3 nucleotides: TGTGCCAGTAGTATAGCCAAGGCTAGCGGGACGGTAGATACGCAGTATTTT. Protein: CASSIAKASGTVDTQYF.

This chain uses TRBV9 with TRBJ2-2, with TRBD2 identical over 9 bases. This CDR3 contains 16 residues. Germline CDR1 and CDR2: SGDLS and YYNGEE. V shed 3 bases and J 6 bases; nucleotides not matched to a gene: 9. The CDR3 loop is CASSDGTSPPAGELFF. CDR3 sequence (DNA): TGTGCCAGCAGCGACGGGACTAGCCCCCCGGCCGGGGAGCTGTTTTTT.

V and J are TRBV28 and TRBJ2-3; D ambiguous. Per germline, CDR1 MDHEN and CDR2 SYDVKM. There are 13 residues in the CDR3. Trimming took off 3 bases at V and 0 bases at J, with 4 bases between the two ends. The DNA for the CDR3 is TGTGCCAGCAGTTTGAAGAGCACAGATACGCAGTATTTT. Amino acid sequence: CASSLKSTDTQYF. Supplemented by reference TRBV28 and TRBJ2-3, the full variable domain reads DVKVTQSSRYLVKRTGEKVFLECVQDMDHENMFWYRQDPGLGLRLIYFSYDVKMKEKGDIPEGYSVSREKKERFSLILESASTNQTSMYLCASSLKSTDTQYFGPGTRLTVL.

CDR3 protein: CASRLGLALSYEQYF. The CDR3 nucleotides are TGTGCCAGCAGACTAGGCCTAGCCCTCTCCTACGAGCAGTACTTC. The rearrangement links TRBV11-2 to TRBJ2-7; TRBD2 might be the D (5 bases). Germline V gene lookup returns CDR1 SGHAT and CDR2 FQNNGV. V lost 6 bases and J lost 0, with 15 bases in between. There are 15 residues in the CDR3.

The gene calls are TRBV28 and TRBJ2-7, with 9 bases aligning to TRBD2. The CDR3 length is 16 residues. Looked up from germline, CDR1 is MDHEN and CDR2 is SYDVKM. V was clipped by 3 bases and J by 2 bases; unmatched bases: 8. The CDR3 DNA is TGTGCCAGCAGTTTGGACGGCGGGAGGGAGACCTACGAGCAGTACTTC. Its protein is CASSLDGGRETYEQYF. The whole variable domain, filled in from reference TRBV28 and TRBJ2-7, reads DVKVTQSSRYLVKRTGEKVFLECVQDMDHENMFWYRQDPGLGLRLIYFSYDVKMKEKGDIPEGYSVSREKKERFSLILESASTNQTSMYLCASSLDGGRETYEQYFGPGTRLTVT.

Here the CDR3 reads CASSPGTANTGELFF. The DNA for the CDR3 is TGCGCCAGCAGCCCCGGGACAGCGAACACCGGGGAGCTGTTTTTT. The J gene is TRBJ2-2, the V gene TRBV10-1, with TRBD1 identical over 7 bases. The V and J ends lost 6 bases and 0 bases, in that order; junction bases with no gene match: 4. CDR3 length: 15 amino acids. CDR1 WNHNN and CDR2 SYGVQD come from the germline V gene (reference sequence).

The chain has TRBV28 and TRBJ2-7, with D hard to call. This CDR3 region has 14 residues. CDR1 is MDHEN, CDR2 SYDVKM, per germline. V lost 3 bases, J lost 3 bases, and 12 bases lay in between. The CDR3 DNA reads as TGTGCCAGCAGTTTTAAATTGCGGCTCTACGAGCAGTACTTC. It yields the protein CASSFKLRLYEQYF.

The chain has TRBV27 and TRBJ2-7; TRBD2 agrees at 7 bases. Germline loops: CDR1 MNHEY, CDR2 SMNVEV (reference sequence). The J segment lost 2 bases and the V segment lost 3 bases, leaving 7 bases of the junction unmatched. The CDR3 spans 15 residues. The CDR3 spells CASSLPGREAYEQYF. The CDR3 coding sequence is TGTGCCAGCAGTTTGCCGGGACGGGAGGCCTACGAGCAGTACTTC.

The chain uses TRBV11-2 and TRBJ2-7; 7 nucleotides agree with TRBD1. Germline trimming cut 5 bases from V and 0 bases from J; bases unmatched to any gene: 13. CDR3 length equals 17 residues. CDR1 is SGHAT, CDR2 FQNNGV, per germline. CDR3 sequence reads: CASSTYGQDRYSYEQYF. The CDR3 region has the DNA TGTGCCAGCAGCACTTACGGCCAGGACAGGTACTCCTACGAGCAGTACTTC.

This chain links TRBV4-1 with TRBJ1-2, with 9 positions matching TRBD1. The CDR3 runs 16 residues. V lost 1 base, J lost 3 bases, and 6 bases stayed unmatched. Germline-derived CDR1 and CDR2 are MGHRA and YSYEKL. The CDR3 DNA follows: TGCGCCAGCAGCCAAGTTGGGACAGGGAGAGACTATGGCTACACCTTC. It is translated as CASSQVGTGRDYGYTF.

J is TRBJ1-4 and V is TRBV30; D gene uncertain. This CDR3 region has 14 residues. Per the germline V gene, CDR1 is GTSNPN and CDR2 is SVGIG (reference sequence). V gave up 2 bases and J gave up 3 bases, with 10 bases separating them. CDR3 nucleotide sequence: TGTGCCTGGAGTTTAAAGCCCGCTAATGAAAAACTGTTTTTT. Translated, it gives CAWSLKPANEKLFF.

The chain combines TRBV10-2 with TRBJ1-1, with TRBD1 matching 9 bases. Germline lookup yields CDR1 WSHSY and CDR2 SAAADI. V lost 2 bases to trimming and J lost 2 bases; unmatched junction nucleotides: 9. CDR3 length: 17 residues. CDR3 sequence: CASSEIYTGGLNTEAFF. CDR3 sequence (DNA): TGCGCCAGCAGTGAGATTTACACAGGGGGCCTCAACACTGAAGCTTTCTTT.

J is TRBJ2-1 and V is TRBV11-3, with 7 bases lining up with TRBD2. From germline, CDR1 is SGHNT and CDR2 YENEEA. With V trimmed by 0 bases and J by 4 bases, 6 bases remained unmatched. The CDR3 runs to 16 residues. The CDR3 region is CASSLDSSGAYNEQFF. CDR3 coding DNA: TGTGCCAGCAGCTTAGATTCTAGCGGAGCGTACAATGAGCAGTTCTTC.

The sample holds one count of this clone. The gene calls are TRBV28 and TRBJ2-5, with D perhaps TRBD2 (6 bases). The CDR3 is made up of 13 amino acids. Looked up from germline, CDR1 is MDHEN and CDR2 is SYDVKM. V lost 4 bases and J lost 11, with 17 bases in between. The CDR3 sequence: CASSSGSTGEQYF. CDR3 DNA: TGTGCCAGCAGTTCCGGTTCGACGGGAGAGCAGTACTTC.

V usage is TRBV5-4 and J usage is TRBJ2-1; D not certain. This CDR3 contains 13 residues. The V end lost 0 bases, the J end lost 10 bases, and 11 bases lay between the germline ends. From germline, CDR1 is SGHNT and CDR2 YYREEE (reference sequence). CDR3 DNA sequence: TGTGCCAGCAGCTTGGGACCCCTCGTGGAGCAGTTCTTC. It is translated as CASSLGPLVEQFF. Full variable domain (missing parts from reference TRBV5-4 and TRBJ2-1): ETGVTQSPTHLIKTRGQQVTLRCSSQSGHNTVSWYQQALGQGPQFIFQYYREEENGRGNFPPRFSGLQFPNYSSELNVNALELDDSALYLCASSLGPLVEQFFGPGTRLTVL.

The chain couples TRBV5-4 to TRBJ1-5; a possible D gene is TRBD1 (5 bases). The CDR3 runs to 13 residues. V lost 4 bases to trimming and J lost 4 bases, with 9 bases between them. In germline, CDR1 is SGHNT, CDR2 YYREEE (reference sequence). The CDR3 DNA reads TGTGCCAGCAGCGCCGGGGGGAATCAGCCCCAGCATTTT. Encoded protein: CASSAGGNQPQHF.